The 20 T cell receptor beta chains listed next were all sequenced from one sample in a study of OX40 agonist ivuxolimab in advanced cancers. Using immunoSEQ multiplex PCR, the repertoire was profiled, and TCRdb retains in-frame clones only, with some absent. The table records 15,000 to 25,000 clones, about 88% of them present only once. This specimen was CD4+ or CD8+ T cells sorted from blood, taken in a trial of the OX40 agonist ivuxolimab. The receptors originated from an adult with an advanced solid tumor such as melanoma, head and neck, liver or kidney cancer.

The chain's CDR3 is CASSLVPTMNTEAFF. The CDR3 coding sequence is TGTGCCAGCAGCTTGGTTCCCACCATGAACACTGAAGCTTTCTTT. The V and J genes are TRBV5-6 and TRBJ1-1; D ambiguous. Germline CDR1 is SGHDT and CDR2 is YYEEEE. The CDR3 totals 15 residues. The germline V and J ends were trimmed by 0 bases and 0 bases, with 9 bases remaining between them.

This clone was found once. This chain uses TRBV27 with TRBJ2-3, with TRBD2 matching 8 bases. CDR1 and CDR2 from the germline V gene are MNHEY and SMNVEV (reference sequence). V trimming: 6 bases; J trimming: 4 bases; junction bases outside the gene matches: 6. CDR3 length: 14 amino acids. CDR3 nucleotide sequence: TGTGCCAGCAGCCCAAGCGGGAGCTCAGATACGCAGTATTTT. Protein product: CASSPSGSSDTQYF.

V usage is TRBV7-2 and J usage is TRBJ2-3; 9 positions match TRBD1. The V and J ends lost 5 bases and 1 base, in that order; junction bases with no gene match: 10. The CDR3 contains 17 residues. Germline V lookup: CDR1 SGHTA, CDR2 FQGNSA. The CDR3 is CASSPGDRARGTDTQYF. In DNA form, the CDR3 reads TGTGCCAGCAGCCCAGGGGACAGGGCCCGGGGCACAGATACGCAGTATTTT.

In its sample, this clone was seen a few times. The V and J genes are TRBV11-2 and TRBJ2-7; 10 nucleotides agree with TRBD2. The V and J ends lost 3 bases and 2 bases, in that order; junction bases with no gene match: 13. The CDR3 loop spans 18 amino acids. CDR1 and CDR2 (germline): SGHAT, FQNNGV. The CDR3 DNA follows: TGTGCCAGCAGCTTTCGAGATCCAGCGGGAGGGCCTACCTACGAGCAGTACTTC. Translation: CASSFRDPAGGPTYEQYF.

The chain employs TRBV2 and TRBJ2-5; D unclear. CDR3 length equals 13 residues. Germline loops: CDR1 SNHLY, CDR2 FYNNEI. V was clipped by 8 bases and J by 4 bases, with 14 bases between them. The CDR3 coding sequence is TGTGCCAGCCGGACCACCCTAACAGAGACCCAGTACTTC. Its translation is CASRTTLTETQYF.

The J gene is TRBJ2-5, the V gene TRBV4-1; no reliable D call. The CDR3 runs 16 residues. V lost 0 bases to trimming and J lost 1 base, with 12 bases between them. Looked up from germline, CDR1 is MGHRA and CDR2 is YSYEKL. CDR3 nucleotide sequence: TGCGCCAGCAGCCAAGATTTTTGGAACTCCCAAGAGACCCAGTACTTC. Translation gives CASSQDFWNSQETQYF.

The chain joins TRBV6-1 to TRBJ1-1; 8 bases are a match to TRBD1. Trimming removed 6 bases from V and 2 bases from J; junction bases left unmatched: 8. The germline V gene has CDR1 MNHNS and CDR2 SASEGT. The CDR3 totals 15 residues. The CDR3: CASRRQGWANTEAFF. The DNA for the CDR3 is TGTGCCAGCAGGCGACAGGGGTGGGCTAACACTGAAGCTTTCTTT.

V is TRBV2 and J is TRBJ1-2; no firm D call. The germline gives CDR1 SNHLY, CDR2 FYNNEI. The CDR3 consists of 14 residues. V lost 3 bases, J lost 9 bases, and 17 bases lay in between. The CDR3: CASSDRAPFSRYTF. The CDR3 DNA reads TGTGCCAGCAGTGATCGGGCTCCATTCTCCCGCTACACCTTC.

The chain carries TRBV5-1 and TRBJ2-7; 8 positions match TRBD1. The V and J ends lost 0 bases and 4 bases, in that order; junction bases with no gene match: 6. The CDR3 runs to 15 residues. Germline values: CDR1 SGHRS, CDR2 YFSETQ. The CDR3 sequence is CASSLEGRGRYEQYF. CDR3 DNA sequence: TGCGCCAGCAGCTTGGAGGGCAGGGGGCGATACGAGCAGTACTTC.

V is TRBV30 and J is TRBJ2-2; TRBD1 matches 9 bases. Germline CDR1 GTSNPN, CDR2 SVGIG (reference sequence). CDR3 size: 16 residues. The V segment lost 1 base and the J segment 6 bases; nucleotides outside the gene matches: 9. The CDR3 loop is CAWSDPGQGWAGELFF. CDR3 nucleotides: TGTGCCTGGAGTGACCCCGGACAGGGGTGGGCCGGGGAGCTGTTTTTT.

CDR3 region: CASSSRTSGDAQYF. The CDR3 DNA reads TGTGCCAGCAGCTCCCGGACTAGCGGTGACGCCCAGTACTTC. This chain connects TRBV7-8 to TRBJ2-5; 10 bases are shared with TRBD2. The length of the CDR3 is 14 residues. Losses at the gene ends were 4 bases for V and 9 bases for J; bases not matched to a gene: 8. Germline V gives CDR1 SGHVS, CDR2 FQNEAQ.

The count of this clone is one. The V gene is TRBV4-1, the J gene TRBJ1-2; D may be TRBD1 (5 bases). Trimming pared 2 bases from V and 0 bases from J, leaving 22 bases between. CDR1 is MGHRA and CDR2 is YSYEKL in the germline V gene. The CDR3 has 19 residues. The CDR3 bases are TGCGCCAGCAGCCAATTCGTACCCCCCCTAGGCAGGGCTAACTATGGCTACACCTTC. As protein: CASSQFVPPLGRANYGYTF.

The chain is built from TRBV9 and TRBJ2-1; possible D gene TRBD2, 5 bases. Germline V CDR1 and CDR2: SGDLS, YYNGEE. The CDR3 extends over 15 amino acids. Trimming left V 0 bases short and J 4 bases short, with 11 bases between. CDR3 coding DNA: TGTGCCAGCAGCGTAGGGGAAGGCGGGTACAATGAGCAGTTCTTC. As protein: CASSVGEGGYNEQFF.

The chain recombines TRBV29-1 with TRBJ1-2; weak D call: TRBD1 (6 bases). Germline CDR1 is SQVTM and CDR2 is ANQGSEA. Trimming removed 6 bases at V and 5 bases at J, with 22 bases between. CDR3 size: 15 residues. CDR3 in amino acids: CSVGGEGGPMYGYTF. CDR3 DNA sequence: TGCAGCGTCGGGGGGGAAGGGGGGCCTATGTATGGCTACACCTTC.

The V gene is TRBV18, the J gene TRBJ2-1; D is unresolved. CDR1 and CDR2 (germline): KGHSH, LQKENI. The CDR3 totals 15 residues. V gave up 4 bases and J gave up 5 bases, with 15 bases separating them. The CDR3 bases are TGTGCCAGCTCACAGGATGCGACGAACGACAATGAGCAGTTCTTC. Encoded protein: CASSQDATNDNEQFF.

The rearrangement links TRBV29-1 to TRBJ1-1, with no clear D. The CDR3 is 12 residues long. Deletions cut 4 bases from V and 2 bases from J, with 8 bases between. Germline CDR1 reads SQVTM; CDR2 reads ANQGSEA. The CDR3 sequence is CSVAKPNTEAFF. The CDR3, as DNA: TGCAGCGTTGCAAAACCTAACACTGAAGCTTTCTTT. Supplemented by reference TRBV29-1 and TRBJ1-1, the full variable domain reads SAVISQKPSRDICQRGTSLTIQCQVDSQVTMMFWYRQQPGQSLTLIATANQGSEATYESGFVIDKFPISRPNLTFSTLTVSNMSPEDSSIYLCSVAKPNTEAFFGQGTRLTVV.

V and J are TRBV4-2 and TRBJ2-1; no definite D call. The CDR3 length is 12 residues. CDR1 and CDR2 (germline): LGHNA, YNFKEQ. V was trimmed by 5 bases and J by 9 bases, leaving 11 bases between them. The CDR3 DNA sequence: TGTGCCAGCAGCTCGGGTTGGAGTGAGCAGTTCTTC. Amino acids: CASSSGWSEQFF.

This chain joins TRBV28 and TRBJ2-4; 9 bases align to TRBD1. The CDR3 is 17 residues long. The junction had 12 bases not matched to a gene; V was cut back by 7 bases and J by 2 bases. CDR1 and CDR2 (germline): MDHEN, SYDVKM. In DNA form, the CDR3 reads TGTGCCAGCACTACTATCGGGACAGGGAGGTCCAAAAACATTCAGTACTTC. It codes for CASTTIGTGRSKNIQYF.

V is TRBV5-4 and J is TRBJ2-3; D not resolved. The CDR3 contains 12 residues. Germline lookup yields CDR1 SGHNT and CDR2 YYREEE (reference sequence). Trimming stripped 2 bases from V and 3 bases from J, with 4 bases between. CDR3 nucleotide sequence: TGTGCCAGCAGCTTTGGAACAGATACGCAGTATTTT. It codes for CASSFGTDTQYF.

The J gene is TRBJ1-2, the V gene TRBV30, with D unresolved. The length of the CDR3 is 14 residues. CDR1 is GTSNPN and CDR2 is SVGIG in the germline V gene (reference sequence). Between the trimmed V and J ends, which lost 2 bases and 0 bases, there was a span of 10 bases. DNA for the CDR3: TGTGCCTGGAGTCCCGGGCCCTCTAACTATGGCTACACCTTC. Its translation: CAWSPGPSNYGYTF.